This paragraph reports one T cell receptor (beta chain). Its antigen remains unidentified. The data stem from a study of a mutant IDH1 vaccine in newly diagnosed glioma. Overall study results and limits: Immune responses induced by vaccination arose in under 95% of the patients.

The time point was: week 47, end of study. Topical imiquimod accompanied each vaccine dose, which consisted of 300 ug of mutant IDH1 20-mer peptide. Germline CDR1 and CDR2: SGHVS and FNYEAQ. Trimming pared 6 bases from V and 4 bases from J, leaving 7 bases between. The CDR3 runs 12 residues. This table comes from immunoSEQ multiplex PCR, and its TCRdb copy is limited to in-frame clones, with some not included. The data show about 56,000 clones, with around three quarters seen just once and around 5% held by the top ten. The material sequenced was PBMCs, taken from a glioma patient whose treatment included an IDH1 peptide vaccine. The chain combines TRBV7-6 with TRBJ1-3, with D uncertain. The receptor's source is a man aged 50 to 59 with glioma. The CDR3 loop reads CASSPEGNTIYF. CDR3 nucleotide sequence: TGTGCCAGCAGTCCTGAGGGAAACACCATATATTTT.